The 2 T cell receptor beta chains in this list originate from one sample, sequenced in a study of brain T cells in children with intractable seizures. Method: immunoSEQ multiplex PCR; TCRdb's copy keeps in-frame clones and lacks some. Found here are about 76,000 clones, about 93% of them singletons; the top ten hold less than 2%. The starting material was peripheral blood, obtained at surgery. The receptors were gathered from a boy less than two years old with tuberous sclerosis and intractable seizures.

This clone was seen just once. This rearrangement joins TRBV11-2 to TRBJ1-1; no clear D. Trimming left V 4 bases short and J 7 bases short, with 4 bases between. The CDR3 has 10 amino acids. Germline V gene data show CDR1 as SGHAT and CDR2 as FQNNGV. DNA for the CDR3: TGTGCCAGCAGCTCGAATGAAGCTTTCTTT. Protein: CASSSNEAFF.

This clone appeared once. V and J are TRBV6-5 and TRBJ2-1; TRBD1 aligns across 7 bases. V dropped 7 bases and J dropped 7; count of bases not matched to a gene: 10. The germline V gene encodes CDR1 MNHEY and CDR2 SVGAGI. The CDR3 consists of 14 residues. The CDR3 bases are TGTGCCAGCAACCCGACAGGGTGGAGGAATGAGCAGTTCTTC. It codes for CASNPTGWRNEQFF.